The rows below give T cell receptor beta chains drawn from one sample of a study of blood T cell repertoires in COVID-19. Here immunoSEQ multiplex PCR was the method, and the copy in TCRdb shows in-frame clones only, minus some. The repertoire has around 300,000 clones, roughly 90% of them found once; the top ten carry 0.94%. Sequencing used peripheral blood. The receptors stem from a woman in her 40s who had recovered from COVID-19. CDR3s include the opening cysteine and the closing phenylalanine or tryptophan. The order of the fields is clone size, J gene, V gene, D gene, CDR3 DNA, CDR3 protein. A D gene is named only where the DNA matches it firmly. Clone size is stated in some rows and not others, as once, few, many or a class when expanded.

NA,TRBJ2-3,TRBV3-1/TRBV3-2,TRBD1,TGTGCCAGCAGCCAATGGTTGGGACAGGTAGCCGATACGCAGTATTTT,CASSQWLGQVADTQYF
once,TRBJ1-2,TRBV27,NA,TGTGCCACCCTACCCCTGAGCGGCTATGGCTACACCTTC,CATLPLSGYGYTF
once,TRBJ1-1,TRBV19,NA,TGTGCCAGTACCTATCACACTGAAGCTTTCTTT,CASTYHTEAFF
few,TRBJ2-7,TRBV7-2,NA,TGTGCCAGCAGCTTAGCAGGGGGCTCCTACGAGCAGTACTTC,CASSLAGGSYEQYF
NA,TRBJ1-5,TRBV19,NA,TGTGCCAGTAGTATGGCGGAGGGGAAGGGCAATCAGCCCCAGCATTTT,CASSMAEGKGNQPQHF
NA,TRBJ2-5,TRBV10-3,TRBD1,TGTGCCATCAGTGAGTCGCTGGACAGGGGTGAAGAGACCCAGTACTTC,CAISESLDRGEETQYF
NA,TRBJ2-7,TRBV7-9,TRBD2,TGTGCCAGCAGCTCCCCGAAGGGACTAGCGGGGGCCTACGAGCAGTACTTC,CASSSPKGLAGAYEQYF
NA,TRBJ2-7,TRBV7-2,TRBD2,TGTGCCAGCAGCTTGGGTTTAGCGGGAGGGCCCGAGCAGTACTTC,CASSLGLAGGPEQYF
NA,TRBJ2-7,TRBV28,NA,TGTGCCAGCAGTTCGGCTCAGGGGACAATGGAAGAGCAGTACTTC,CASSSAQGTMEEQYF
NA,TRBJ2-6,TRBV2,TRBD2,TGTGCCAGCAGACTAGCGGGCCTCTCTGGGGCCAACGTCCTGACTTTC,CASRLAGLSGANVLTF
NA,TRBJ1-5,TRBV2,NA,TGTGCCAGCAGTGATCGACCCGACTTTCAGCCCCAGCATTTT,CASSDRPDFQPQHF
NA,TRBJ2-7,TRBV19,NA,TGTGCCAGTAGTATCCGGGGAGGTCTCCCCTACGAGCAGTACTTC,CASSIRGGLPYEQYF
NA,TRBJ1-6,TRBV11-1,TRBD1,TGTGCCAGCAGCACCGGGACAGTGGGCTCACCCCTCCACTTT,CASSTGTVGSPLHF
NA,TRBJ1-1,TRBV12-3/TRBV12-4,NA,TGTGCCAGCAGTTTACAGGGGAACACTGAAGCTTTCTTT,CASSLQGNTEAFF
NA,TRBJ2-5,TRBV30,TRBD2,TGTGCCTGGAGGAAGTGGGAGGGTATAGAGACCCAGTACTTC,CAWRKWEGIETQYF
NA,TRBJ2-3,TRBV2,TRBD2,TGTGCCAGCAGTCCCATAGCGGGAGCTTGGACAGATACGCAGTATTTT,CASSPIAGAWTDTQYF
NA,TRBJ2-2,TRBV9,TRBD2,TGTGCCAGCAGTTCTAGCGGGAGGCCGACGAACACCGGGGAGCTGTTTTTT,CASSSSGRPTNTGELFF
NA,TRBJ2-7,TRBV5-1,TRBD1,TGCGCCAGCAGCAGAGGGGACAGGGACGCCTACGAGCAGTACTTC,CASSRGDRDAYEQYF
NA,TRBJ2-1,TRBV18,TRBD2,TGTGCCAGCTCAACTAGCGGGAGTGGAGCCTACAATGAGCAGTTCTTC,CASSTSGSGAYNEQFF
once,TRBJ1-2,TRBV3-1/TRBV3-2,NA,TGTGCCAGCAGCCAAGGCCTCGGGCAGGGGACGGGCGGCTACACCTTC,CASSQGLGQGTGGYTF
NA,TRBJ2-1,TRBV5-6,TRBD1,TGTGCCAGCAGCGATGGGACAGGGTTTTTGCTTGCGAACAATGAGCAGTTCTTC,CASSDGTGFLLANNEQFF
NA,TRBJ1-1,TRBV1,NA,TGCACCAGCAGCCAAGAAAGGGGGACAGGGTGGACCACTGAAGCTTTCTTT,CTSSQERGTGWTTEAFF
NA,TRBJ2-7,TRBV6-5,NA,TGTGCCAGCAGGACCACCCGACAGGCCGAGCAGTACTTC,CASRTTRQAEQYF
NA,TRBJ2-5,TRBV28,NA,TGTGCCAGCAGTCGCCGACTCGTCCAGTACTTC,CASSRRLVQYF
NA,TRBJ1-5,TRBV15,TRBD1,TGTGCCACCAGCAGTGATTGGACAGGGACGCAGCCCCAGCATTTT,CATSSDWTGTQPQHF
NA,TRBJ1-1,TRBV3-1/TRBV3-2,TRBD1,TGTGCCAGCCAGGGACAGCCGAACACTGAAGCTTTCTTT,CASQGQPNTEAFF
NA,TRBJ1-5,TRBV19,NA,TGTGCCAGTAGGGTGGGGCAGGACAATCAGCCCCAGCATTTT,CASRVGQDNQPQHF
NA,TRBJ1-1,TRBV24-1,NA,TGTGCCACCAGTGGGGGGGCTGAAGCTTTCTTT,CATSGGAEAFF
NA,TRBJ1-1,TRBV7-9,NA,TGTGCCAGCAGCCCGTCAGACAGGGAAGCTTTCTTT,CASSPSDREAFF
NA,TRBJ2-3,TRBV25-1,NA,TGTGCCAGCAGTGAAGTCTCGACAGATACGCAGTATTTT,CASSEVSTDTQYF
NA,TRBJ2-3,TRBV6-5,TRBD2,TGTGCCAGCAGCGGACTAGCGTACACAGATACGCAGTATTTT,CASSGLAYTDTQYF
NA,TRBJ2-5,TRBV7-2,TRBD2,TGTGCCAGCAGCCCCAGGGGAGGGCGGGAGGGCAAAGAGACCCAGTACTTC,CASSPRGGREGKETQYF
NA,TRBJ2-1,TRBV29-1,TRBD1,TGCAGCGTCACCCTCCCGGGACAGAATTACAATGAGCAGTTCTTC,CSVTLPGQNYNEQFF
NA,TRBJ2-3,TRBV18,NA,TGTGCCAGCTCACCACTCGCCCAAACGGATAGCGCAGATACGCAGTATTTT,CASSPLAQTDSADTQYF
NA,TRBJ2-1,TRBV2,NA,TGTGCCAGCAGCCAGGGGAACAATGAGCAGTTCTTC,CASSQGNNEQFF
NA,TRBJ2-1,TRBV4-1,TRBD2,TGCGCCAGCAGCCAACAGACTAGCGGGGCCCTCTACAATGAGCAGTTCTTC,CASSQQTSGALYNEQFF
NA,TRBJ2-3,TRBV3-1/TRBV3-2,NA,TGTGCCAGCAGCCAAGATTATGGAGGGGGCACAGATACGCAGTATTTT,CASSQDYGGGTDTQYF
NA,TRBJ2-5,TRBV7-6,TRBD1,TGTGCCAGCAGCCCTATGACAGGGACCCAAGAGACCCAGTACTTC,CASSPMTGTQETQYF
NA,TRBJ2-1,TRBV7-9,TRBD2,TGTGCCAGCAGCTTTTCTAGCGGGGCCTACAATGAGCAGTTCTTC,CASSFSSGAYNEQFF
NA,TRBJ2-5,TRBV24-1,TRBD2,TGTGCCACCAGTGACCCCGGACTAGCGGGAGATGAGACCCAGTACTTC,CATSDPGLAGDETQYF
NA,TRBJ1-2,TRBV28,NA,TGTGCCAGCAGTTTCCCCGTCGGAGAGGGTAATGGCTACACCTTC,CASSFPVGEGNGYTF
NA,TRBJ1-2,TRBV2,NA,TGTGCCAGCAGTGACGCACAGAACTATGGCTACACCTTC,CASSDAQNYGYTF
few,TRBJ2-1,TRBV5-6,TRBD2,TGTGCCAGCAGCTTTAGTCCTAGCGGGACCTACAATGAGCAGTTCTTC,CASSFSPSGTYNEQFF
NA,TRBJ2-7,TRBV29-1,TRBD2,TGCAGCGCACGGACCGGGACTAGCGAGGGCGAGCAGTACTTC,CSARTGTSEGEQYF
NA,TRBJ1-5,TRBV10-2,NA,TGCGCCAGCAGTCAGGGTACATATAGCAATCAGCCCCAGCATTTT,CASSQGTYSNQPQHF
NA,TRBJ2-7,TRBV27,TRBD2,TGTGCCAGCAGACTAGCGGGGGACCCCTACGAGCAGTACTTC,CASRLAGDPYEQYF
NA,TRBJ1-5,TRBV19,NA,TGTGCCAGTAGTATAGTAAGTTGGGCAGGGGCTGGTAATCAGCCCCAGCATTTT,CASSIVSWAGAGNQPQHF
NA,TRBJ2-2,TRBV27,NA,TGTGCCAGCAGTTTATTCGGCGGGGAGCTGTTTTTT,CASSLFGGELFF
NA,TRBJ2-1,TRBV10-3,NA,TGTGCCATCAGTGGGACATACAATGAGCAGTTCTTC,CAISGTYNEQFF
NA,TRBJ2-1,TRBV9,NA,TGTGCCAGCAGCGTAGACGGGAGTGGCTACAATGAGCAGTTCTTC,CASSVDGSGYNEQFF
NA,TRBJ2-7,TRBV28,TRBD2,TGTGCCAGCAGTTTATACCAGGCTAGCGGGAAGACCTACGAGCAGTACTTC,CASSLYQASGKTYEQYF
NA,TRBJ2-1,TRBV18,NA,TGTGCCAGCTCACCTTCGAGCTCCTACAATGAGCAGTTCTTC,CASSPSSSYNEQFF
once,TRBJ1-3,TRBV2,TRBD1,TGTGCCAGCAGTGAGCTGAGCCCACAGGGGAGCTCTGGAAACACCATATATTTT,CASSELSPQGSSGNTIYF
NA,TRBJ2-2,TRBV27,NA,TGTGCCAGCAGCGCAAGCGGGTCAAGTCCCGGGGAGCTGTTTTTT,CASSASGSSPGELFF
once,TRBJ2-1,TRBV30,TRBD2,TGTGCCTGGAGGGGACTAGCGGGAGACAATGAGCAGTTCTTC,CAWRGLAGDNEQFF
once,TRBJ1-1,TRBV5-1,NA,TGCGCCAGCAGCTGGGGACTTAACGAACCCACTGAAGCTTTCTTT,CASSWGLNEPTEAFF
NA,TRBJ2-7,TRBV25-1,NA,TGTGCCAGCAGTTACATTGGCTCCTACGAGCAGTACTTC,CASSYIGSYEQYF
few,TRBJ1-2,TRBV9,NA,TGTGCCAGCAGCGTAGAGGCGGGTGATGGCTACACCTTC,CASSVEAGDGYTF